These 25 T cell receptor beta chains came from one sample sequenced in a study of blood T cell repertoires in COVID-19 (dated by TCRdb to between 2020 and 2021). The library was built by means of the immunoSEQ multiplex PCR assay. TCRdb re-hosts the immuneACCESS table, in-frame sequences only. Its copies lack some clones; in the studies checked, an unresolved V gene accounts for under half of them, and the cause for the rest is not known. The sample table lists hundreds of thousands of clones, 89% of them with a count of one. The ten biggest clones cover around 6% of the sample. Sequencing used peripheral blood. The origin of the receptors is a man aged 55-75 years who had recovered from COVID-19.

V and J are TRBV5-4 and TRBJ2-3; maybe TRBD1 (5 bases). In germline, CDR1 is SGHNT, CDR2 YYREEE (reference sequence). The CDR3 has 13 residues. The ends were cut back, 4 bases at V and 6 bases at J, with 12 bases in the middle. The CDR3 sequence is CASSLTTVDTQYF. Written as DNA, the CDR3 is TGTGCCAGCAGCCTTACGACAGTTGATACGCAGTATTTT.

This clone was seen only once. CDR3 DNA sequence: TGTGCCAGCTCACTTGGGGCCGACTATGGCTACACCTTC. Translating gives CASSLGADYGYTF. V is TRBV18 and J is TRBJ1-2; D perhaps matches TRBD1 (5 bases). Trimming took 4 bases from V and 3 from J, leaving 9 bases between them. This CDR3 is built from 13 residues. The germline V gene encodes CDR1 KGHSH and CDR2 LQKENI.

This chain links TRBV6-6 with TRBJ2-7, with TRBD2 identical over 13 bases. With V trimmed by 5 bases and J by 5 bases, 3 bases remained unmatched. CDR3 length equals 14 residues. Germline lookup yields CDR1 MNHNY and CDR2 SVGAGI (reference sequence). Written as DNA, the CDR3 is TGTGCCAGCAGTAGGGGACTAGCGGGAAACGAGCAGTACTTC. This translates into CASSRGLAGNEQYF.

The CDR3 protein is CASSLGREKLFF. DNA of the CDR3: TGTGCCAGCAGCTTGGGCCGGGAAAAACTGTTTTTT. The V call is TRBV5-4, the J call TRBJ1-4; D remains ambiguous. Germline values: CDR1 SGHNT, CDR2 YYREEE (reference sequence). CDR3 size: 12 residues. Trimming pared 0 bases from V and 8 bases from J, leaving 5 bases between.

The chain recombines TRBV12-5 with TRBJ2-1; 10 positions agree with TRBD2. The J segment lost 7 bases and the V segment lost 0 bases, leaving 9 bases of the junction unmatched. The CDR3 spans 17 residues. The germline V gene has CDR1 LGHNT and CDR2 FRNRAP. CDR3 loop: CASGLVYVAGGRNEQFF. For the CDR3, the DNA is TGTGCTAGTGGTTTGGTTTATGTAGCGGGGGGTCGTAATGAGCAGTTCTTC.

The count of this clone is one. The chain recombines TRBV7-9 with TRBJ2-7; 11 nucleotides agree with TRBD2. V lost 1 base to trimming and J lost 1 base; unmatched junction nucleotides: 3. CDR3 size: 16 residues. Germline CDR1 and CDR2: SEHNR and FQNEAQ (reference sequence). Here the CDR3 reads CASSLGLAGKSYEQYF. CDR3 bases: TGTGCCAGCAGCTTAGGACTAGCGGGAAAGTCCTACGAGCAGTACTTC.

The V and J genes are TRBV5-1 and TRBJ1-3; TRBD1 agrees at 7 bases. CDR1 and CDR2 (germline): SGHRS, YFSETQ. The V and J ends lost 5 bases and 3 bases, in that order; junction bases with no gene match: 11. CDR3 size: 16 residues. CDR3 bases: TGCGCCAGCAGTTTCGGCCAGGGGGTAGGTGGAAACACCATATATTTT. It codes for CASSFGQGVGGNTIYF.

There are a few counts of this clone. The rearrangement uses TRBV5-1 and TRBJ1-2; D ambiguous. Trimming left V 2 bases short and J 2 bases short, with 7 bases between. Germline lookup yields CDR1 SGHRS and CDR2 YFSETQ. CDR3 size: 13 residues. The CDR3 DNA follows: TGCGCCAGCAGCTTCGCAGTCAACTATGGCTACACCTTC. This encodes CASSFAVNYGYTF.

This clone has only a few counts. This chain links TRBV7-2 with TRBJ2-7; D perhaps matches TRBD1 (6 bases). The germline CDR1 and CDR2 sequences are SGHTA and FQGNSA. V lost 3 bases to trimming and J lost 4 bases, with 13 bases between them. CDR3 length equals 14 residues. The CDR3 sequence is CASSFQQGFYEQYF. The CDR3 nucleotides are TGTGCCAGCAGCTTCCAACAGGGTTTTTACGAGCAGTACTTC. The whole variable domain, remainder taken from reference TRBV7-2 and TRBJ2-7, is GAGVSQSPSNKVTEKGKDVELRCDPISGHTALYWYRQSLGQGLEFLIYFQGNSAPDKSGLPSDRFSAERTGGSVSTLTIQRTQQEDSAVYLCASSFQQGFYEQYFGPGTRLTVT.

V and J are TRBV28 and TRBJ1-1; D gene uncertain. Germline CDR1 MDHEN, CDR2 SYDVKM. The CDR3 has 14 residues. V lost 1 base to trimming and J lost 0 bases, with 6 bases between them. CDR3 amino acids: CASSLFTLNTEAFF. CDR3 coding DNA: TGTGCCAGCAGTTTATTTACTCTGAACACTGAAGCTTTCTTT.

The CDR3 nucleotides are TGTGCCAGCAGATCCGGGACTAGCGGGAGCAATGAGCAGTTCTTC. Protein product: CASRSGTSGSNEQFF. J is TRBJ2-1 and V is TRBV28, with 14 positions matching TRBD2. Losses at the gene ends were 6 bases for V and 6 bases for J; bases not matched to a gene: 4. CDR3 length equals 15 residues. Germline V gene data show CDR1 as MDHEN and CDR2 as SYDVKM.

About this clone itself: The junction differs from germline at one of its ends, possibly a read error. The rearrangement uses TRBV7-8 and TRBJ2-7; D perhaps matches TRBD1 (6 bases). In germline, CDR1 is SGHVS, CDR2 FQNEAQ. This CDR3 is built from 16 residues. The CDR3 nucleotides are TGTGCCAGCAGTTATTCCGGACAGACTGATACCTACGTGCAGTACTTC. The encoded protein is CASSYSGQTDTYVQYF.

The CDR3 nucleotides read TGTGCCAGCAGTTACTCTCGAGGGGGCTCTGAGCAGTTCTTC. This gives the protein CASSYSRGGSEQFF. V gene TRBV6-2 or TRBV6-3 combines with J gene TRBJ2-1; 7 bases are a match to TRBD1. The V segment lost 0 bases and the J segment 9 bases; nucleotides outside the gene matches: 5. The CDR3 contains 14 residues. CDR1 is MNHEY, CDR2 SVGEGT, per germline.

This chain uses TRBV29-1 with TRBJ2-5, with D perhaps TRBD2 (5 bases). V lost 7 bases to trimming and J lost 2 bases, with 14 bases between them. The CDR3 consists of 13 residues. Germline CDR1 is SQVTM and CDR2 is ANQGSEA. CDR3 in amino acids: CSAGEYLQETQYF. Written as DNA, the CDR3 is TGCAGCGCCGGGGAGTACCTACAAGAGACCCAGTACTTC.

This sequence joins TRBV24-1 and TRBJ1-3; a weak D match, TRBD1 (5 bases). V lost 0 bases to trimming and J lost 0 bases, with 8 bases between them. Germline CDR1 KGHDR, CDR2 SFDVKD. The CDR3 extends over 16 amino acids. CDR3 amino acids: CATSDLRQPSGNTIYF. The CDR3 nucleotides are TGTGCCACCAGTGATTTGCGACAGCCCTCTGGAAACACCATATATTTT.

The chain's CDR3 is CASSQPGQGYNEQFF. The DNA of the CDR3 is TGTGCCAGCAGCCAGCCGGGACAGGGGTACAATGAGCAGTTCTTC. This rearrangement joins TRBV4-2 to TRBJ2-1; 10 bases are shared with TRBD1. Germline trimming cut 3 bases from V and 4 bases from J; bases unmatched to any gene: 3. This CDR3 has 15 residues. Germline assignment: CDR1 LGHNA and CDR2 YNFKEQ.

The chain couples TRBV11-3 to TRBJ1-2; TRBD1 agrees at 8 bases. Losses at the gene ends were 4 bases for V and 7 bases for J; bases not matched to a gene: 5. The CDR3 totals 13 residues. Germline loops: CDR1 SGHNT, CDR2 YENEEA. CDR3 region: CASSSGQGLGYTF. CDR3 bases: TGTGCCAGCAGCTCCGGACAGGGCCTTGGCTACACCTTC.

V gene TRBV4-1 combines with J gene TRBJ2-7; 8 nucleotides agree with TRBD2. The V segment lost 4 bases and the J segment 2 bases; nucleotides outside the gene matches: 7. Germline CDR1 reads MGHRA; CDR2 reads YSYEKL. The length of the CDR3 is 15 residues. The CDR3 reads CASSLTSGTTYEQYF. The CDR3 coding sequence is TGCGCCAGCAGCCTTACTAGCGGCACAACCTACGAGCAGTACTTC.

The gene calls are TRBV30 and TRBJ1-2; 7 bases are shared with TRBD1. V trimming: 0 bases; J trimming: 6 bases; junction bases outside the gene matches: 4. The CDR3 is 13 residues long. Germline V gene sequence: CDR1 GTSNPN, CDR2 SVGIG (reference sequence). The CDR3 region has the DNA TGTGCCTGGAGTGTAGGCAGGGGGAATGGCTACACCTTC. It is translated as CAWSVGRGNGYTF. Supplemented by reference TRBV30 and TRBJ1-2, the full variable domain reads SQTIHQWPATLVQPVGSPLSLECTVEGTSNPNLYWYRQAAGRGLQLLFYSVGIGQISSEVPQNLSASRPQDRQFILSSKKLLLSDSGFYLCAWSVGRGNGYTFGSGTRLTVV.

The chain recombines TRBV6-2 or TRBV6-3 with TRBJ1-5; D is unclear. V lost 2 bases and J lost 2, with 13 bases in between. The CDR3 sequence is 16 residues long. Germline V gene data show CDR1 as MNHEY and CDR2 as SVGEGT. For the CDR3, the DNA is TGTGCCAGCAGTTACGTTTCCAGCGTTCGCAATCAGCCCCAGCATTTT. It encodes CASSYVSSVRNQPQHF.

This chain connects TRBV13 to TRBJ1-3; D unresolved. Per germline, CDR1 PRHDT and CDR2 FYEKMQ (reference sequence). V was trimmed by 0 bases and J by 0 bases, leaving 6 bases between them. CDR3 length: 15 amino acids. The DNA of the CDR3 is TGTGCCAGCAGCTTAGGACAGCTCTCTGGAAACACCATATATTTT. This sequence encodes CASSLGQLSGNTIYF.

The chain uses TRBV3-1 (or the pseudogene TRBV3-2) and TRBJ2-5; 9 bases map to TRBD2. The ends lost 6 bases at V and 3 bases at J; junction bases unmatched: 11. Per the germline V gene, CDR1 is LGHDT and CDR2 is YNNKEL (reference sequence). The CDR3 is 16 residues long. This CDR3 reads CASRISGGSAEETQYF. The CDR3 nucleotides are TGTGCCAGCAGAATTAGCGGGGGCTCCGCGGAAGAGACCCAGTACTTC.

The chain combines TRBV6-2 or TRBV6-3 with TRBJ1-1; 7 bases agree with TRBD1. CDR1 and CDR2 (germline): MNHEY, SVGEGT. CDR3 length: 15 amino acids. After removal of 4 bases from V and 5 bases from J, the junction contained 10 bases not matched to a gene. CDR3 region: CASSFQDRVGTEAFF. The CDR3 coding sequence is TGTGCCAGCAGTTTCCAAGACAGGGTCGGGACTGAAGCTTTCTTT.

In its sample, this clone was seen once. The chain joins TRBV11-2 to TRBJ2-3, with 7 positions matching TRBD1. CDR3 length equals 16 residues. CDR1 is SGHAT and CDR2 is FQNNGV in the germline V gene. V lost 5 bases and J lost 2; bases outside the gene matches: 10. The CDR3 DNA reads TGTGCCAGCAGCAACAGGGGCAGCCTCATCACAGATACGCAGTATTTT. Encoded protein: CASSNRGSLITDTQYF.

The chain carries TRBV7-2 and TRBJ1-5; 7 positions match TRBD1. The V gene end was trimmed by 3 bases and the J gene end by 4 bases; junction bases not matched to a gene: 0. The CDR3 has 13 amino acids. Germline V gene sequence: CDR1 SGHTA, CDR2 FQGNSA. CDR3 protein: CASSLTGNQPQHF. Here the CDR3 DNA reads TGTGCCAGCAGCTTGACAGGGAATCAGCCCCAGCATTTT.